This T cell receptor (beta chain) is from a study of T cells in Graves' hyperthyroidism and ophthalmopathy. RNA transcripts provided the source from which TCR beta CDR3 regions were amplified. The primer set for the first-round RT-PCR of the TCR CDR3 was HTBI. TCRdb reprocessed the multiplex PCR reads via MiXCR and lists one record per CDR3 protein. The sample includes about 340,000 distinct CDR3 sequences, 21% seen only once; the top ten take about 50%. With V trimmed by 3 bases and J by 7 bases, 8 bases remained unmatched. CDR3 length equals 14 residues. Germline V gives CDR1 GTSNPN, CDR2 SVGIG (reference sequence). This clonotype was seen at least ten times.

The V and J genes are TRBV30 and TRBJ1-4, with 7 nucleotides matching TRBD1. The sequencing sample was made of blood. This clonotype originated in a woman aged 50 to 60 with Graves' hyperthyroidism. CDR3 protein: CAWRQGIGFEKLFF. The CDR3 DNA is TGTGCCTGGAGACAGGGGATCGGTTTTGAAAAACTGTTTTTT.